This T cell receptor beta chain was retrieved from a study of cytotoxic CD8 clonotypes in ibrutinib-treated CLL. Study-wide points: Sustained-remission and progressing patients had different sampling times.

Here immunoSEQ multiplex PCR was the method, and the copy in TCRdb shows in-frame clones only, minus some. Of about 300,000 clones in the sample, approximately 76% are singletons; the top ten hold roughly 5.7%. V lost 4 bases to trimming and J lost 0 bases, with 12 bases between them. The CDR3 covers 14 residues. Germline CDR1 reads SQVTM; CDR2 reads ANQGSEA. Concerning this clone itself: Its specificity is not known.

The rearrangement uses TRBV29-1 and TRBJ2-5, with D uncertain. Material: PBMCs, obtained at disease progression, from a patient treated with ibrutinib. The clonotype originates from a human donor with chronic lymphocytic leukemia. CDR3 bases: TGCAGCGTTGTGGGTCTGGCGGACCAAGAGACCCAGTACTTC. Translation: CSVVGLADQETQYF.